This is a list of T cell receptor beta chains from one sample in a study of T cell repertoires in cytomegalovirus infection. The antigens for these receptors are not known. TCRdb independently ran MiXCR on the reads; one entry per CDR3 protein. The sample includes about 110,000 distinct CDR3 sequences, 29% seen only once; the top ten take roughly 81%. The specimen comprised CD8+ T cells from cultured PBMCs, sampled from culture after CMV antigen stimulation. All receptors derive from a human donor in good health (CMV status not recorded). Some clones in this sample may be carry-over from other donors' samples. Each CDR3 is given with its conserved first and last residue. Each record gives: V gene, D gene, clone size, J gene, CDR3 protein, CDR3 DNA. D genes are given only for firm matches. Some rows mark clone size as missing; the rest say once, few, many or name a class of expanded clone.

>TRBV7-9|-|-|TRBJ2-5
CASSLGGRFQETQYF
TGTGCCAGCAGCTTAGGAGGACGGTTCCAAGAGACCCAGTACTTC
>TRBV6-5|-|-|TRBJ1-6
CASSYGDGGNSPLHF
TGTGCCAGCAGTTACGGGGACGGCGGAAATTCACCCCTCCACTTT
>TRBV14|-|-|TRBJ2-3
CASSQGSGDADTQYF
TGTGCCAGCAGCCAAGGATCCGGGGACGCAGATACGCAGTATTTT
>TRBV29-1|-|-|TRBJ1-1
CSVRSVMGNTEAFF
TGCAGCGTTAGAAGTGTTATGGGGAACACTGAAGCTTTCTTT
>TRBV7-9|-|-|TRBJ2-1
CASSHSEYSYNEQFF
TGTGCCAGCAGCCATAGCGAATACTCCTACAATGAGCAGTTCTTC
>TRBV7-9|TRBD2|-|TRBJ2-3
CASSRGLAGARGTQYF
TGTGCCAGCAGCCGCGGACTAGCGGGGGCGCGTGGTACGCAGTATTTT
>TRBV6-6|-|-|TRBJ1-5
CASSLQGNQPQHF
TGTGCCAGCAGTCTTCAGGGGAATCAGCCCCAGCATTTT
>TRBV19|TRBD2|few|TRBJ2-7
CATSAGSAIYEQYF
TGTGCCACGTCAGCGGGGAGCGCGATCTACGAGCAGTACTTC
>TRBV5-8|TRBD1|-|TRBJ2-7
CASSDRTGSYEQYF
TGTGCCAGCAGCGATAGGACAGGCTCCTACGAGCAGTACTTC
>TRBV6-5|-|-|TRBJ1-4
CASSLQVWPNEKLFF
TGTGCCAGCAGTTTACAGGTCTGGCCCAATGAAAAACTGTTTTTT
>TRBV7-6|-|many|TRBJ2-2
CASSLMNTGELFF
TGTGCCAGCAGCTTAATGAACACCGGGGAGCTGTTTTTT
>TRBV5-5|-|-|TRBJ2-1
CASSPAYGRPPNEQFF
TGTGCCAGCAGCCCCGCATACGGGCGGCCACCCAATGAGCAGTTCTTC
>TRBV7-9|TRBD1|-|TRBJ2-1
CASSPGQGADNEQFF
TGTGCCAGCAGCCCAGGACAGGGGGCCGACAATGAGCAGTTCTTC
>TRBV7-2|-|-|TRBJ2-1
CASSFSPYAVGNEQFF
TGTGCCAGCAGCTTTTCTCCTTACGCAGTGGGCAATGAGCAGTTCTTC
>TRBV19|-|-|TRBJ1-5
CASGWYQPQHF
TGTGCCAGTGGGTGGTATCAGCCCCAGCATTTT
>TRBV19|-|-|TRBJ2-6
CASSWRAGGANVLTF
TGTGCCAGTAGTTGGCGGGCGGGGGGGGCCAACGTCCTGACTTTC
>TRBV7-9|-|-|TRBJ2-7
CASSLVGDNYEQYF
TGTGCCAGCAGCTTAGTTGGGGACAACTACGAGCAGTACTTC
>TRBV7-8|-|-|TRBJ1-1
CASSLDIVNTEAFF
TGTGCCAGCAGCTTAGACATAGTGAACACTGAAGCTTTCTTT
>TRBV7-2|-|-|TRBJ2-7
CASSFIGEQYF
TGTGCCAGCAGCTTTATAGGGGAGCAGTACTTC
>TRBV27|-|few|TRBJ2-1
CASSLGSGEQFF
TGTGCCAGCAGTTTAGGCTCCGGGGAGCAGTTCTTC
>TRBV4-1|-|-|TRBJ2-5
CASSQTPSLEETQYF
TGCGCCAGCAGCCAAACCCCGTCTTTGGAGGAGACCCAGTACTTC
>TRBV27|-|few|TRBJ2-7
CASSLMDSYEQYF
TGTGCCAGCAGTCTGATGGACAGTTACGAGCAGTACTTC
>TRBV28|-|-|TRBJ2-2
CASSSPWQGSFGELFF
TGTGCCAGCAGTTCCCCCTGGCAGGGTTCGTTCGGGGAGCTGTTTTTT
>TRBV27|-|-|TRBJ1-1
CASSKTGSTEAFF
TGTGCCAGCTCCAAAACAGGGTCCACTGAAGCTTTCTTT
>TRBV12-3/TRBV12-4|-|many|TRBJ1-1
CASSTDGPNTEAFF
TGTGCCAGCAGCACGGACGGACCCAACACTGAAGCTTTCTTT
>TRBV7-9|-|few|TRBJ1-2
CASSLVAGVYGYTF
TGTGCCAGCAGCTTAGTAGCAGGGGTATATGGCTACACCTTC
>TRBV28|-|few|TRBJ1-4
CASSGAPPINEKLFF
TGTGCCAGCAGCGGGGCCCCTCCGATTAATGAAAAACTGTTTTTT
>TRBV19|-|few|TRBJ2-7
CASSNSTGVLYEQYF
TGTGCCAGTAGTAATTCGACAGGCGTACTCTACGAGCAGTACTTC
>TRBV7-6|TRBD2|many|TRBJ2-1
CASSSYAASGGYNEQFF
TGTGCCAGCAGCTCTTACGCGGCTAGCGGGGGTTACAATGAGCAGTTCTTC
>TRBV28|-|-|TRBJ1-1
CASLYSTGNTEAFF
TGTGCCAGCCTTTACTCGACAGGGAACACTGAAGCTTTCTTT
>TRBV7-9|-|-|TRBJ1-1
CASSRSYGEANTEAFF
TGTGCCAGCAGCCGCTCGTATGGGGAAGCGAACACTGAAGCTTTCTTT
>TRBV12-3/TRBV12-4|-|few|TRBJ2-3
CASSFVLSTTDTQYF
TGTGCCAGCAGTTTCGTACTATCAACCACAGATACGCAGTATTTT
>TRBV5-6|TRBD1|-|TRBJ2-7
CASSQGQSYEQYF
TGTGCCAGCAGCCAGGGACAGTCCTACGAGCAGTACTTC
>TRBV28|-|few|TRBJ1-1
CASSTWTDGYDTEAFF
TGTGCCAGCAGTACGTGGACAGATGGGTATGACACTGAAGCTTTCTTT
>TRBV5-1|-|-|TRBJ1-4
CASSLEDPLEKLFF
TGCGCCAGCAGCTTGGAGGATCCCCTGGAGAAACTGTTTTTT
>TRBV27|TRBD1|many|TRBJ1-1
CASSLDRGWTEAFF
TGTGCCAGCAGTTTAGACAGGGGTTGGACTGAAGCTTTCTTT
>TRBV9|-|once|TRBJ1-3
CASSVDGNSGNTIYF
TGTGCCAGCAGCGTAGACGGAAACTCTGGAAACACCATATATTTT
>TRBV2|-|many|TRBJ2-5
CASKFSAGTGFFRVETQYF
TGTGCCAGCAAATTCTCCGCTGGGACTGGCTTTTTCAGGGTGGAGACCCAGTACTTC
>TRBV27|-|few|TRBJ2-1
CASSLQLGLGYNEQFF
TGTGCCAGCAGTTTGCAGCTCGGTCTAGGCTACAATGAGCAGTTCTTC
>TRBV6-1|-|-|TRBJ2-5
CASSQKETQYF
TGTGCCAGCAGTCAGAAGGAGACCCAGTACTTC
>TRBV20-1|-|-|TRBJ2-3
CSARDRAILTDTQYF
TGCAGTGCTAGAGATCGGGCGATACTCACAGATACGCAGTATTTT
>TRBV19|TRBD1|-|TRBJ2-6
CASSIGTGWSGANVLTF
TGTGCCAGTAGTATCGGGACAGGGTGGTCCGGGGCCAACGTCCTGACTTTC
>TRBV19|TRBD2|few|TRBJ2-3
CASSIASGGHSTDTQYF
TGTGCCAGTAGTATCGCTAGCGGGGGGCATTCCACAGATACGCAGTATTTT
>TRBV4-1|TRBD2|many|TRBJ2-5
CASSTRLAGEKETQYF
TGCGCCAGCAGCACTAGACTAGCGGGGGAGAAAGAGACCCAGTACTTC
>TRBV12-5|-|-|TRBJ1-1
CASGLGAIDTEAFF
TGTGCTAGTGGTTTGGGAGCAATCGACACTGAAGCTTTCTTT
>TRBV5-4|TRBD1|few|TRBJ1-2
CASSLTGQGSIGYTF
TGTGCCAGCAGCTTAACCGGACAGGGAAGCATAGGCTACACCTTC
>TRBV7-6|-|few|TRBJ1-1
CASSPDQNTEAFF
TGTGCCAGCAGCCCCGACCAGAACACTGAAGCTTTCTTT
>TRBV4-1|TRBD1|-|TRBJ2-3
CASSQDRDRGTDTQYF
TGTGCCAGCAGCCAAGACCGGGACAGGGGCACAGATACGCAGTATTTT
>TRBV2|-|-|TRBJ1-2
CASSYLVGGGYTF
TGTGCCAGCAGTTACCTTGTGGGGGGTGGCTACACCTTC
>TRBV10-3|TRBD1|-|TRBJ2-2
CAISPGTGPTGELFF
TGTGCCATCAGTCCCGGGACAGGACCCACCGGGGAGCTGTTTTTT
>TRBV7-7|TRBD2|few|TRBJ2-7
CASSLGGGFNEQYF
TGTGCCAGCAGCTTAGGGGGGGGTTTCAACGAGCAGTACTTC